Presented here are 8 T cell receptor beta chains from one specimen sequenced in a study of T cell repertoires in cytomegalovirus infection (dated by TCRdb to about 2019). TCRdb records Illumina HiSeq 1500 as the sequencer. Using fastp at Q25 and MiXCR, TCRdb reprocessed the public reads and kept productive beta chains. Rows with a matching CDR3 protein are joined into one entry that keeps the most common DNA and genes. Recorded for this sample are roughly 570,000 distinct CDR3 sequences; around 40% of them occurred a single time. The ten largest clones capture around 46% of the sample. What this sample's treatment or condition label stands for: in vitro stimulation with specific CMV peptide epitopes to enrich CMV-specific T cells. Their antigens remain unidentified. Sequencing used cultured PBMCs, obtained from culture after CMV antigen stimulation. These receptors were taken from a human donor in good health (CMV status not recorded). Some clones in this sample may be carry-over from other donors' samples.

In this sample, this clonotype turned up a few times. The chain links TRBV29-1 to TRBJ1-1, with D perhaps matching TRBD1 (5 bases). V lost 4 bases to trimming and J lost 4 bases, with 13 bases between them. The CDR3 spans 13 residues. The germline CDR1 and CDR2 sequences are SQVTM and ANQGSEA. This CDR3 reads CSVGFQGLTEAFF. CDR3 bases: TGCAGCGTTGGATTCCAGGGTCTCACTGAAGCTTTCTTT.

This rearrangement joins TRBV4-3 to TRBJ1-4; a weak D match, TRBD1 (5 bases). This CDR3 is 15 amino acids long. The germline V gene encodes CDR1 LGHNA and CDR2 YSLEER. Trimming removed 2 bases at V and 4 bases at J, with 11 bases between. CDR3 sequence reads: CASSQWTSGNEKLFF. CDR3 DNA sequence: TGCGCCAGCAGCCAATGGACAAGCGGTAATGAAAAACTGTTTTTT.

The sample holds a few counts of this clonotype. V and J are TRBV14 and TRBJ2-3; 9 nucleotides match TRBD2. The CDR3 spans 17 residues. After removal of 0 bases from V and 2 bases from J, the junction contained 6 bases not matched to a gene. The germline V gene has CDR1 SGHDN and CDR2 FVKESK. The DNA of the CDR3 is TGTGCCAGCAGCCAAGATTTACTAGCGGGCACCACAGATACGCAGTATTTT. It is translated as CASSQDLLAGTTDTQYF.

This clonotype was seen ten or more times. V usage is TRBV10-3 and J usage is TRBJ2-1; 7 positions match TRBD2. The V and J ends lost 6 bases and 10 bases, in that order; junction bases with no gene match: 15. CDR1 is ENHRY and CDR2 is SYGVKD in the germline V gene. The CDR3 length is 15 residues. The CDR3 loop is CAIRVGAGDAGEQFF. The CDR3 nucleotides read TGTGCCATCAGGGTTGGGGCGGGGGACGCAGGGGAGCAGTTCTTC.

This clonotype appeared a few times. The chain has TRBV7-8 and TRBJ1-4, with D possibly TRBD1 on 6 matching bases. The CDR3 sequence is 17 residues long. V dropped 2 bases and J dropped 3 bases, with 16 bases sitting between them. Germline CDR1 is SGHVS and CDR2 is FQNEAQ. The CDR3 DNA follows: TGTGCCAGCAGCTTATACAGGGTTATGAGCTCTAATGAAAAACTGTTTTTT. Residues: CASSLYRVMSSNEKLFF.

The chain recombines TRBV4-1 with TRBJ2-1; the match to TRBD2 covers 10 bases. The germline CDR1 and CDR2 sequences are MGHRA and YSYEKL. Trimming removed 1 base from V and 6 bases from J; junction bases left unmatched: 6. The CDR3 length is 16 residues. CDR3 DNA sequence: TGCGCCAGCAGCCAAGCAAGGACTAGCGGATCCAATGAGCAGTTCTTC. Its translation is CASSQARTSGSNEQFF.

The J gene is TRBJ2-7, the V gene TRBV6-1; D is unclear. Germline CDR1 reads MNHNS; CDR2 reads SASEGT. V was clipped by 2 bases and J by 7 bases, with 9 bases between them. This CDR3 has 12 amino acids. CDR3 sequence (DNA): TGTGCCAGCAGTGAAAGAAGGTGGGAGCAGTACTTC. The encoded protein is CASSERRWEQYF.

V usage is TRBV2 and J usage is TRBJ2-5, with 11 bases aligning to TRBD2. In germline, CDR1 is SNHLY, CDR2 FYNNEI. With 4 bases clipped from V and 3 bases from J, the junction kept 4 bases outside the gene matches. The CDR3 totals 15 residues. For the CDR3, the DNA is TGTGCCAGCAGTGGAACTAGCGGGGGCAAAGAGACCCAGTACTTC. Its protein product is CASSGTSGGKETQYF.